The entry below describes one T cell receptor (beta chain). No antigen is known for it. After around ten days in culture, the CD4+ T cells were isolated. This entry comes from a study of vaccination effects on CD4 cells after COVID-19. CDR1 and CDR2 from the germline V gene are DFQATT and SNEGSKA (reference sequence). The CDR3 is made up of 13 amino acids. Trimming removed 3 bases at V and 1 base at J, with 9 bases between. The assay was immunoSEQ multiplex PCR, and TCRdb's table has in-frame clones only and misses some. The sample shows about 46,000 clones, around four fifths of them seen only once. The chain carries TRBV20-1 and TRBJ1-1, with D possibly being TRBD1 (6 bases). The TCR was taken from a human donor who had a prior SARS-CoV-2 infection. The source was CD4+ T cells from PBMCs cultured without peptide, collected before COVID-19 vaccination. CDR3 coding DNA: TGCAGTGCTAGTTGGGGGGCGAACACTGAAGCTTTCTTT. It is translated as CSASWGANTEAFF.